This is a list of T cell receptor beta chains from one sample in a study of CD8+ T cells in alopecia areata. Repertoires were generated with immunoSEQ multiplex PCR, while TCRdb's copy carries only in-frame clones and drops some. The table lists about 180,000 clones, 50% to 75% of them singletons. This material consisted of CD4+ T cells sorted from blood, taken at week 0. These receptor sequences come from a human donor with alopecia areata. Both conserved end residues are part of each CDR3. A D gene is named only where the DNA matches it firmly. Size values are once, few and many counts, or a class for expanded clones, and some rows have none.

TRBD1 TRBJ2-5 - TRBV5-6 TGTGCCAGCAGCTTGACGGGACAGGGAGAGACCCAGTACTTC CASSLTGQGETQYF
TRBD1 TRBJ1-2 - TRBV30 TGTGCCTGGAGGCGACAGGGGGCGCAGGATGGCTACACCTTC CAWRRQGAQDGYTF
- TRBJ2-2 - TRBV27 TGTGCCAGCAGTCCGCTCTCCAGGCCGAACACCGGGGAGCTGTTTTTT CASSPLSRPNTGELFF
- TRBJ2-1 - TRBV14 TGTGCCAGCAGCCAATTCCCCGACTACAATGAGCAGTTCTTC CASSQFPDYNEQFF
TRBD1 TRBJ1-5 - TRBV7-8 TGTGCCAGCAGCTCGACAGGGACCCTCCTTAGCGGCAATCAGCCCCAGCATTTT CASSSTGTLLSGNQPQHF
- TRBJ1-2 few TRBV7-9 TGTGCCAGCAGCTTCCTAGGAAGGGAAGCGTTCTATGGCTACACCTTC CASSFLGREAFYGYTF
TRBD1 TRBJ2-1 - TRBV15 TGTGCCACCAGCAGAAGGGACAGGGGGCAGCATGAGCAGTTCTTC CATSRRDRGQHEQFF
TRBD1 TRBJ2-7 - TRBV30 TGTGCCTGGAGTGTAGGAACAGGGGTGGTCTACGAGCAGTACTTC CAWSVGTGVVYEQYF
TRBD1 TRBJ2-7 - TRBV30 TGTGCCTGGAGTCTTCATAGGGGGCGGGAGCAGTACTTC CAWSLHRGREQYF
- TRBJ1-5 few TRBV12-5 TGTGCTAGTTCGGGGGCAGGGCAGCCCCAGCATTTT CASSGAGQPQHF
- TRBJ2-2 - TRBV5-6 TGTGCCAGCAGTCTAGCCGGGGAGCTGTTTTTT CASSLAGELFF
- TRBJ2-7 - TRBV5-1 TGCGCCAGCAGCGTGGACTACTACGAGCAGTACTTC CASSVDYYEQYF
- TRBJ2-3 - TRBV29-1 TGCAGCGTTGGGCCCCGTCACACAGATACGCAGTATTTT CSVGPRHTDTQYF
- TRBJ1-6 - TRBV7-9 TGTGCCAGCAGCCCAGGGGAAAGGGGCAATTCACCCCTCCACTTT CASSPGERGNSPLHF
TRBD1 TRBJ2-1 - TRBV27 TGTGCCAGCAGTTTATCTATTACGCCGGGACAGCGAACTTACAATGAGCAGTTCTTC CASSLSITPGQRTYNEQFF
- TRBJ1-5 - TRBV30 TGTGCCTGGAGTGGAGACAGGTCGGTAAGCAATCAGCCCCAGCATTTT CAWSGDRSVSNQPQHF
- TRBJ1-2 - TRBV11-2 TGTGCCAGCAGCCCCCTCAGATACACTAACTATGGCTACACCTTC CASSPLRYTNYGYTF
TRBD1 TRBJ1-5 - TRBV10-3 TGTGCCACCGGGACAGCGACCCGCAATCAGCCCCAGCATTTT CATGTATRNQPQHF
- TRBJ2-7 - TRBV9 TGTGCCAGCAGCCCCCAGTCGTGGTGGGAGCAGTACTTC CASSPQSWWEQYF
TRBD1 TRBJ1-4 - TRBV29-1 TGCAGCGCCAGAACCGGGACAGGCGGTGAAAAACTGTTTTTT CSARTGTGGEKLFF
- TRBJ1-2 - TRBV30 TGTGCCTGGAGTGTCTCTCAGGGGTATGGCTACACCTTC CAWSVSQGYGYTF
TRBD1 TRBJ1-1 - TRBV6-5 TGTGCCAGCACCCGCCGGACAGGGGGTAGGGAAGCTTTCTTT CASTRRTGGREAFF
- TRBJ1-1 few TRBV4-2 TGTGCCAGCAGCCAAGGGGAGGGGGGGCGGCTGAACACTGAAGCTTTCTTT CASSQGEGGRLNTEAFF
TRBD2 TRBJ2-3 - TRBV29-1 TGCAGCGTTGCGAAGAGCGGGGGGAAAGATACGCAGTATTTT CSVAKSGGKDTQYF
TRBD2 TRBJ2-3 - TRBV5-1 TGCGCCAGTCTAGCGGGGGGGACCACAGATACGCAGTATTTT CASLAGGTTDTQYF
- TRBJ1-1 few TRBV14 TGTGCCAGCAGCCTTCAAAGGGAGACTGAAGCTTTCTTT CASSLQRETEAFF
- TRBJ2-7 - TRBV7-6 TGTGCCAGCAGCCAAGAAACCGGGGGAGCCTACGAGCAGTACTTC CASSQETGGAYEQYF
- TRBJ2-3 few TRBV29-1 TGCAGCGTGAGCAGGGGTCAAGTCCCACTAACGCAGTATTTT CSVSRGQVPLTQYF
TRBD1 TRBJ1-4 - TRBV29-1 TGCAGCGTTGAAAGGGACAGGGGTGAAAAACTGTTTTTT CSVERDRGEKLFF
- TRBJ1-5 few TRBV30 TGTGCCTGGAGTGTGGAGTTCAATCAGCCCCAGCATTTT CAWSVEFNQPQHF
- TRBJ1-1 - TRBV5-1 TGCGCCAGCTCGGCCCCCTACACCACTGAAGCTTTCTTT CASSAPYTTEAFF
TRBD1 TRBJ1-1 - TRBV19 TGTGCCAGTAGGGTAGCAGGGGGGATGAACACTGAAGCTTTCTTT CASRVAGGMNTEAFF
- TRBJ1-2 few TRBV7-2 TGTGCCAGCAGCCCAAGACCTAACTATGGCTACACCTTC CASSPRPNYGYTF
- TRBJ2-4 - TRBV29-1 TGCAGCGTTGTCGGGCGTCAGGCCAAAAACATTCAGTACTTC CSVVGRQAKNIQYF
- TRBJ2-3 - TRBV6-1 TGTGCCAGCAGTTATTCCCTTACAGATACGCAGTATTTT CASSYSLTDTQYF
TRBD1 TRBJ2-5 few TRBV11-2 TGTGCCAGCAGCACAGGGGGTTTAGAGACCCAGTACTTC CASSTGGLETQYF
- TRBJ2-2 - TRBV5-1 TGCGCCAGCAGCTTGGATGGGAGAAGAGGCACCGGGGAGCTGTTTTTT CASSLDGRRGTGELFF
TRBD1 TRBJ2-5 - TRBV7-6 TGTGCCAGCAGCCGAGGGACAGCCCAAGAGACCCAGTACTTC CASSRGTAQETQYF
TRBD1 TRBJ2-5 - TRBV29-1 TGCAGCGTTGATCCGGGACAGGAGACCCAGTACTTC CSVDPGQETQYF
- TRBJ2-5 - TRBV30 TGTGCCTGGAGTGTACTAGGGATCTACCAAGAGACCCAGTACTTC CAWSVLGIYQETQYF
- TRBJ2-5 few TRBV15 TGTGCCACCAGCAACGACGGAGGGACGGAGACCCAGTACTTC CATSNDGGTETQYF
- TRBJ2-7 - TRBV6-6 TGTGCCAGCAGACCAGGCGTGGGTATACCCTACGAGCAGTACTTC CASRPGVGIPYEQYF
- TRBJ1-1 - TRBV29-1 TGCAGCGTATGGGAATTCGGCACTGAAGCTTTCTTT CSVWEFGTEAFF
- TRBJ1-1 few TRBV5-1 TGCGCCAGCAGCGGACAGATGAACACTGAAGCTTTCTTT CASSGQMNTEAFF
- TRBJ2-1 - TRBV15 TGTGCCACCAGCAGAAGGACCTACAATGAGCAGTTCTTC CATSRRTYNEQFF
- TRBJ2-3 few TRBV7-9 TGTGCCAGCAGCCCGAGTATGACGGGATCAGATACGCAGTATTTT CASSPSMTGSDTQYF
- TRBJ1-2 many TRBV11-2 TGTGCCAGCAGCTTGGGCGGGACGACCTATGGCTACACCTTC CASSLGGTTYGYTF
TRBD2 TRBJ2-2 few TRBV4-2 TGTGCCAGCACACCGGGACTAGCTCGCACCGGGGAGCTGTTTTTT CASTPGLARTGELFF
- TRBJ1-1 - TRBV9 TGTGCCAGCAGCTCCCTGGGGCTACTGAACACTGAAGCTTTCTTT CASSSLGLLNTEAFF